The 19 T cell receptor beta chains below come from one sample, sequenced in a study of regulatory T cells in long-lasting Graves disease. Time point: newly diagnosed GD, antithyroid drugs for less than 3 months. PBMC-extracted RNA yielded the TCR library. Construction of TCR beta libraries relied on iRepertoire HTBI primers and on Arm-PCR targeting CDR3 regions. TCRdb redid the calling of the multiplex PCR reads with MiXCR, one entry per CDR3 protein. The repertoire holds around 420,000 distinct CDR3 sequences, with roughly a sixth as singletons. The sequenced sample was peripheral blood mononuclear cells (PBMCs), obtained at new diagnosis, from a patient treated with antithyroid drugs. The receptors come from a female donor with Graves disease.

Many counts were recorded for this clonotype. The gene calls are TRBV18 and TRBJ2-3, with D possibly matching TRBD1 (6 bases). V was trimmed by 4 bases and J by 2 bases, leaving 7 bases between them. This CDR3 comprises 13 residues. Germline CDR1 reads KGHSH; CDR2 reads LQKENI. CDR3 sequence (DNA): TGTGCCAGCTCACGGGGACACACAGATACGCAGTATTTT. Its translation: CASSRGHTDTQYF.

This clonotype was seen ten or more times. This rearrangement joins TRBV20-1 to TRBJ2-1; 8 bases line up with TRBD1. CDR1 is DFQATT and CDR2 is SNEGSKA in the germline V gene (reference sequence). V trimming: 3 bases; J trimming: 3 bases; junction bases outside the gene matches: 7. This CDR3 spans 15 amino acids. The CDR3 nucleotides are TGCAGTGCTAGCATAGCGGACAGGGACTACAATGAGCAGTTCTTC. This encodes CSASIADRDYNEQFF.

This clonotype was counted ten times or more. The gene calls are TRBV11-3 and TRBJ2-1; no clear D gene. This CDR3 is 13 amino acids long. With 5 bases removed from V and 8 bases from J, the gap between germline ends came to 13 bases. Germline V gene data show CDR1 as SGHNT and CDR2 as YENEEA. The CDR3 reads CASSPAPADEQFF. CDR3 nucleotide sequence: TGTGCCAGCAGCCCCGCTCCTGCAGATGAGCAGTTCTTC.

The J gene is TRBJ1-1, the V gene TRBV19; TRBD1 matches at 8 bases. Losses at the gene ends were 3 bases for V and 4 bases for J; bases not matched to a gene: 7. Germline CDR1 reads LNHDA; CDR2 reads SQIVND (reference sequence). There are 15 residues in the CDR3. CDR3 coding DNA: TGTGCCAGTAGTATGTTGGACAGGGTTGGCACTGAAGCTTTCTTT. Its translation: CASSMLDRVGTEAFF.

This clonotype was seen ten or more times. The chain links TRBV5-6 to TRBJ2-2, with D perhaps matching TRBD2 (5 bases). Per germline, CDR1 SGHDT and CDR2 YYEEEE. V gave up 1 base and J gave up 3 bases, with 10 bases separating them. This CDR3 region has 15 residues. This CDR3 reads CASSLRSRDTGELFF. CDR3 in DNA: TGTGCCAGCAGCTTGAGGTCGCGGGACACCGGGGAGCTGTTTTTT.

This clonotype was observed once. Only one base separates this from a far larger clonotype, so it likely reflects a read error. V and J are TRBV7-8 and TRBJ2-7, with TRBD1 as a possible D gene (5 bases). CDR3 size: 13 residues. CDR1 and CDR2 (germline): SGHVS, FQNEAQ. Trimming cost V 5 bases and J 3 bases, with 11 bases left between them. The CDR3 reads CASSPDTNYEQYF. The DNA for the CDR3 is TGTGCCAGCAGCCCGGACACGAACTACGAGCAGTACTTC.

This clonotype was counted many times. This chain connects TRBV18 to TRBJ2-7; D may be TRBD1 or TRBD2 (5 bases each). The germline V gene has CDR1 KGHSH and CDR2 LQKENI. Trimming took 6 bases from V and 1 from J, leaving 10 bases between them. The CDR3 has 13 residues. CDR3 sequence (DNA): TGTGCCAGCTCCAGCAGGGAGTCCTACGAGCAGTACTTC. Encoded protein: CASSSRESYEQYF. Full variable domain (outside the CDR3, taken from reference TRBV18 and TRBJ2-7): NAGVMQNPRHLVRRRGQEARLRCSPMKGHSHVYWYRQLPEEGLKFMVYLQKENIIDESGMPKERFSAEFPKEGPSILRIQQVVRGDSAAYFCASSSRESYEQYFGPGTRLTVT.

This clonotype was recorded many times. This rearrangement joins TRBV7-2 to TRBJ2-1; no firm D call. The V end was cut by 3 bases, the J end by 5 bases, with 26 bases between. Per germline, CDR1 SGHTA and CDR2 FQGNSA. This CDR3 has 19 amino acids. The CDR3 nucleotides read TGTGCCAGCAGCTTCCCCCCTAACCCGACCTCAAAATCAAACAATGAGCAGTTCTTC. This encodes CASSFPPNPTSKSNNEQFF.

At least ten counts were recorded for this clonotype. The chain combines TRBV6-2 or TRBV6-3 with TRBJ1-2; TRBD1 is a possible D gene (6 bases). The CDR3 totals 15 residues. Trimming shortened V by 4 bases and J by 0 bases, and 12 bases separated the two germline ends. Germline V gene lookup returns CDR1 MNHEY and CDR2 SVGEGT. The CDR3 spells CASSSPTGPNYGYTF. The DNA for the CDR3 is TGTGCCAGCAGTTCGCCGACAGGTCCTAACTATGGCTACACCTTC.

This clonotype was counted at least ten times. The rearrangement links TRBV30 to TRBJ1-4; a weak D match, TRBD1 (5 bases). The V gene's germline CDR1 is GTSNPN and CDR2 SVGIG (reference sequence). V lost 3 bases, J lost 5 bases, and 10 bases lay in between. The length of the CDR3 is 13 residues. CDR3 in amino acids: CAWSDRQNEKLFF. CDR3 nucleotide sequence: TGTGCCTGGAGCGACAGACAAAATGAAAAACTGTTTTTT. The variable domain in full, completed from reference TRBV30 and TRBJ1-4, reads SQTIHQWPATLVQPVGSPLSLECTVEGTSNPNLYWYRQAAGRGLQLLFYSVGIGQISSEVPQNLSASRPQDRQFILSSKKLLLSDSGFYLCAWSDRQNEKLFFGSGTQLSVL.

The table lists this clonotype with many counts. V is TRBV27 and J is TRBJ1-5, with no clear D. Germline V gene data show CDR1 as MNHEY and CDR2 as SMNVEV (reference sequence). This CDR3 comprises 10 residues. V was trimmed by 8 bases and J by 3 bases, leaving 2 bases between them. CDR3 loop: CASHNQPQHF. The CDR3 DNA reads TGTGCCAGCCACAATCAGCCCCAGCATTTT.

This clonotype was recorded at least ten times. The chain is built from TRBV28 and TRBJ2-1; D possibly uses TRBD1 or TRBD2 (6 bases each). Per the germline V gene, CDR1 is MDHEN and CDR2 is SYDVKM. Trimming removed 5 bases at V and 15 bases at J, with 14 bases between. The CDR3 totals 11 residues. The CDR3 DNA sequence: TGTGCCAGCAGTGCTGGGACGGGGGCGTTCTTC. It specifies CASSAGTGAFF. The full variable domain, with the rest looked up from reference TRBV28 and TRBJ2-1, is DVKVTQSSRYLVKRTGEKVFLECVQDMDHENMFWYRQDPGLGLRLIYFSYDVKMKEKGDIPEGYSVSREKKERFSLILESASTNQTSMYLCASSAGTGAFFGPGTRLTVL.

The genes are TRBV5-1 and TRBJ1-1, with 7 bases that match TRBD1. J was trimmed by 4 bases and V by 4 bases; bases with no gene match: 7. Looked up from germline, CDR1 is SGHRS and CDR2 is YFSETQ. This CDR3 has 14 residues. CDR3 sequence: CASSNRGVSTEAFF. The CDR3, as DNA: TGCGCCAGCAGCAACAGGGGAGTAAGCACTGAAGCTTTCTTT.

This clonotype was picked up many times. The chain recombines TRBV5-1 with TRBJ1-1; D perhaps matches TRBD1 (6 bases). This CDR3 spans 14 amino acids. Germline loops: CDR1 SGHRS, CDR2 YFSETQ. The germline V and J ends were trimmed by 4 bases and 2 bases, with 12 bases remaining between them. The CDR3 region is CASSQGSGNTEAFF. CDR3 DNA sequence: TGCGCCAGCAGCCAGGGGTCGGGTAACACTGAAGCTTTCTTT.

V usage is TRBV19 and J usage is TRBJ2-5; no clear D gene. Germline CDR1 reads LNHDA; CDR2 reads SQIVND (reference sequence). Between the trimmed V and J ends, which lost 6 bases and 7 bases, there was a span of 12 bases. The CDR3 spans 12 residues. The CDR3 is CASSPTDRTQYF. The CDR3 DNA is TGTGCCAGTAGCCCGACTGATCGGACCCAGTACTTC.

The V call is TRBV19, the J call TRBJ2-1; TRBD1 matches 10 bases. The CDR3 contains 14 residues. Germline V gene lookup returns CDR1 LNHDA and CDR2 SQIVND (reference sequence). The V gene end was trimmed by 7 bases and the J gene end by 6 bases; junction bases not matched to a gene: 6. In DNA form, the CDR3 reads TGTGCCAGTAATCCGGGACAGGGGTTCAATGAGCAGTTCTTC. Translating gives CASNPGQGFNEQFF.

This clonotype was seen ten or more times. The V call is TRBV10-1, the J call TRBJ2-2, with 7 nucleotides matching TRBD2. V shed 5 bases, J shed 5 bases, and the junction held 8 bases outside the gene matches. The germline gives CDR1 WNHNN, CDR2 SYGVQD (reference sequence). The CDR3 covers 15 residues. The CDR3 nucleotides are TGCGCCAGCAGTAAGAGCGGGATGGGGACCGGGGAGCTGTTTTTT. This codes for CASSKSGMGTGELFF.

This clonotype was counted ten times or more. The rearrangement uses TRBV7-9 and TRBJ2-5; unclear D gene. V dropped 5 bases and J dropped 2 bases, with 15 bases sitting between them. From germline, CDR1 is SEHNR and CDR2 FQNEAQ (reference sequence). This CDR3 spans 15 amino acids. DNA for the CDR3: TGTGCCAGCAGCCCAGACACGTACATACAAGAGACCCAGTACTTC. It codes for CASSPDTYIQETQYF. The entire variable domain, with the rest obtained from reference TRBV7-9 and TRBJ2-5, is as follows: DTGVSQNPRHKITKRGQNVTFRCDPISEHNRLYWYRQTLGQGPEFLTYFQNEAQLEKSRLLSDRFSAERPKGSFSTLEIQRTEQGDSAMYLCASSPDTYIQETQYFGPGTRLLVL.

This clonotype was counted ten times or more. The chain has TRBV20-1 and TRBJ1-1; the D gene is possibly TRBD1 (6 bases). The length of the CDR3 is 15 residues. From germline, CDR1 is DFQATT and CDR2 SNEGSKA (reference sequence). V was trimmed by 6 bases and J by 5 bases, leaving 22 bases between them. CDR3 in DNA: TGCAGTGCCTCCCGCATAAGGGGGTTGGGGACTGAAGCTTTCTTT. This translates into CSASRIRGLGTEAFF.